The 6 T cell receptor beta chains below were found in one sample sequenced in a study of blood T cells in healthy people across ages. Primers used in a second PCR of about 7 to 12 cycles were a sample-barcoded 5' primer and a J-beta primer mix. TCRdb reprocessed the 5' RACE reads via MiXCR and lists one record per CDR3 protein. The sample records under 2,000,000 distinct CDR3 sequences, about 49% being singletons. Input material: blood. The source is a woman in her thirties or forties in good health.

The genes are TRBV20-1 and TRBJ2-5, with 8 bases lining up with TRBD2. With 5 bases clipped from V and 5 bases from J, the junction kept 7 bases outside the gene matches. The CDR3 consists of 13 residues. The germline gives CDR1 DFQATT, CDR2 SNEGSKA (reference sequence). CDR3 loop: CSAGPLAAETQYF. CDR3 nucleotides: TGCAGTGCTGGTCCACTAGCGGCGGAGACCCAGTACTTC.

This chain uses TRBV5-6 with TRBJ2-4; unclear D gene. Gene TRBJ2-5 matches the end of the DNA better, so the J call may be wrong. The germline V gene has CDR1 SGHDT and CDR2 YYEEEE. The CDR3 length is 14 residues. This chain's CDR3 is CASSLQDVGETQYF. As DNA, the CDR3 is TGTGCCAGCAGCCTCCAGGACGTAGGTGAGACCCAGTACTTC.

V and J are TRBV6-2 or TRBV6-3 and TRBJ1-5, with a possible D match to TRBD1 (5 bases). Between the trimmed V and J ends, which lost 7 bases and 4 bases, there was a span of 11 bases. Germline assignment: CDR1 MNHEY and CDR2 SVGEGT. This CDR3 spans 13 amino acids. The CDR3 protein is CASMGRGNQPQHF. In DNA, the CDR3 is TGTGCCAGCATGGGACGGGGGAATCAGCCCCAGCATTTT.

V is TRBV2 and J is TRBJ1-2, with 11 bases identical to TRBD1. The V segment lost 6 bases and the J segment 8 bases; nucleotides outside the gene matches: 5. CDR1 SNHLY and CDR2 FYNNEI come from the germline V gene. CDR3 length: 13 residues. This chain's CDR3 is CASSEDRGQGYTF. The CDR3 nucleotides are TGTGCCAGCAGCGAGGACAGGGGGCAAGGCTACACCTTC. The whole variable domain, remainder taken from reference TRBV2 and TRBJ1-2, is EPEVTQTPSHQVTQMGQEVILRCVPISNHLYFYWYRQILGQKVEFLVSFYNNEISEKSEIFDDQFSVERPDGSNFTLKIRSTKLEDSAMYFCASSEDRGQGYTFGSGTRLTVV.

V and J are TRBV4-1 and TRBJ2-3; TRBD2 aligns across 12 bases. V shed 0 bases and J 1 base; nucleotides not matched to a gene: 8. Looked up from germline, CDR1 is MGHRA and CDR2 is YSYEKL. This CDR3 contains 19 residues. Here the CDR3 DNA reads TGCGCCAGCAGCCAAGATCTTCTAGCGGGGGGGAGCCGCACAGATACGCAGTATTTT. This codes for CASSQDLLAGGSRTDTQYF.

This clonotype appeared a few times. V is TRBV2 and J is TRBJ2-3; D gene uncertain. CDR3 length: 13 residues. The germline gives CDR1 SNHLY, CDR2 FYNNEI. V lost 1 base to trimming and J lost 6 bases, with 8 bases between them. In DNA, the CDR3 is TGTGCCAGCAGTGAAGAAGGAGCGGATACGCAGTATTTT. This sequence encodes CASSEEGADTQYF.